This TCR beta chain was sequenced during a study of glioma-infiltrating T cells after dendritic cell vaccination. Study in general: Autologous tumor lysate-pulsed dendritic cell vaccination was given between the early 2000s and the early 2010s. Three intradermal dendritic cell vaccine injections were given every two weeks.

Only patients with spare fresh-frozen tumor and over two years of follow-up were included. Input was 2 to 2.5 ug genomic DNA, or all available if less. This table comes from immunoSEQ multiplex PCR, and its TCRdb copy is limited to in-frame clones, with some not included. This sample has under 130,000 clones, with roughly 81% found just once. This material consisted of blood, taken before dendritic cell vaccination. This receptor was identified in a human donor with glioblastoma.

This CDR3 reads CAIREGGQGNYGYTF. DNA of the CDR3: TGTGCCATCAGAGAGGGTGGACAGGGGAACTATGGCTACACCTTC. The chain links TRBV10-3 to TRBJ1-2; the match to TRBD1 covers 9 bases. J gave up 2 bases and V 6 bases, and 7 bases lay outside the gene matches. The CDR3 runs to 15 residues. Germline CDR1 ENHRY, CDR2 SYGVKD.